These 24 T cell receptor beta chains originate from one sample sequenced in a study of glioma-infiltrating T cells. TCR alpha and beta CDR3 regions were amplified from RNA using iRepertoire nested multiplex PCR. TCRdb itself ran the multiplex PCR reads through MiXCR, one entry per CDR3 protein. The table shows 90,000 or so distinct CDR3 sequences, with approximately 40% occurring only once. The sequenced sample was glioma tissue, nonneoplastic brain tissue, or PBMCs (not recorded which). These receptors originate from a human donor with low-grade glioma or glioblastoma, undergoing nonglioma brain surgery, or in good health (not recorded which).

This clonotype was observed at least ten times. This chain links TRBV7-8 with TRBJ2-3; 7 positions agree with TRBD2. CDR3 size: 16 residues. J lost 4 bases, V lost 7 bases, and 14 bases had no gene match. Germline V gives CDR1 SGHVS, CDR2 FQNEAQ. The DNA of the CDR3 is TGTGCCAGCATCACTACGGGCGGGAGTCCGGCAGATACGCAGTATTTT. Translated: CASITTGGSPADTQYF.

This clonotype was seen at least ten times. The CDR3 coding sequence is TGTGCCACCAGTGATTGGGTAGATACGCAGTATTTT. Translating it yields CATSDWVDTQYF. V and J are TRBV24-1 and TRBJ2-3; D is unresolved. The V end was cut by 2 bases, the J end by 5 bases, with 4 bases between. Per the germline V gene, CDR1 is KGHDR and CDR2 is SFDVKD. The CDR3 loop spans 12 amino acids.

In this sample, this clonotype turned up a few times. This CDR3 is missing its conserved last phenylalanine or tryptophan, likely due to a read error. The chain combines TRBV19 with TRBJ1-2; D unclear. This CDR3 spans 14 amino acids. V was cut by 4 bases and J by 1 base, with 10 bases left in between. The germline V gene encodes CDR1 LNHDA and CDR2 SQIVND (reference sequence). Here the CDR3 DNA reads TGTGCCAGTAGTAGACCGGGAATTAACTATGGCTACACCTCC. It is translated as CASSRPGINYGYTS.

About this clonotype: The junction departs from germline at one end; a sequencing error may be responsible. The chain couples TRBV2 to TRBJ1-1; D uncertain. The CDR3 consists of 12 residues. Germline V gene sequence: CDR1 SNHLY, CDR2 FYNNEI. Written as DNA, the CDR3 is TGTGACCCCAAAAGGAGAAACAATGAAGATTTCTTT. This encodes CDPKRRNNEDFF.

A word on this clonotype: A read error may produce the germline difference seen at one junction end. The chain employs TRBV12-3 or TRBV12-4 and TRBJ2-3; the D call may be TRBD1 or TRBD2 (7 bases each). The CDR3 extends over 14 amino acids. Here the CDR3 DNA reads TGTGCCAGCAGATCTAGCGGTGGGACAGATACGCAGTGTTTT. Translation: CASRSSGGTDTQCF.

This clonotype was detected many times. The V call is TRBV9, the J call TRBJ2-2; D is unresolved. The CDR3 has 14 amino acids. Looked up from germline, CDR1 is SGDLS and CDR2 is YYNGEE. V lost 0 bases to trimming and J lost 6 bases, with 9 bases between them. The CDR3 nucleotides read TGTGCCAGCAGCGTAGATAGCACTGCCGGGGAGCTGTTTTTT. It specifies CASSVDSTAGELFF.

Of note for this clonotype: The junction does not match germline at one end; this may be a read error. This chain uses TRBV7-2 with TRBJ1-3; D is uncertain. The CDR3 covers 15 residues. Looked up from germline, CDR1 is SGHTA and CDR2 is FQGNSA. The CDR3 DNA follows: TGCGCCAGCAGCCGCCCGAGCGGCGGGTCGGGCACCATATATTTT. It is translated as CASSRPSGGSGTIYF.

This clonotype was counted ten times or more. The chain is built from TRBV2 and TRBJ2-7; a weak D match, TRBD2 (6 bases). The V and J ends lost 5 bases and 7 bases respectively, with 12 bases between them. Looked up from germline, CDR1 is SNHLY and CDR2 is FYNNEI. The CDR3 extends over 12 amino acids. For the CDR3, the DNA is TGTGCCAGCAGTCCTGGGGCGGGAGAGCAGTACTTC. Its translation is CASSPGAGEQYF.

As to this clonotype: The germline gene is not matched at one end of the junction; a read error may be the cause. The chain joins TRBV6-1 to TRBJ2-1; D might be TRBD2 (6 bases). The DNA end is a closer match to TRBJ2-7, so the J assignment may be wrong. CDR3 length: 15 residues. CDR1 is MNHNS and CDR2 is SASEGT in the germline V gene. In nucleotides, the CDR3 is TGTGCCAACAGTTTCGCTAGCGAGGGGACCAAAGAACAGTACTTC. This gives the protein CANSFASEGTKEQYF.

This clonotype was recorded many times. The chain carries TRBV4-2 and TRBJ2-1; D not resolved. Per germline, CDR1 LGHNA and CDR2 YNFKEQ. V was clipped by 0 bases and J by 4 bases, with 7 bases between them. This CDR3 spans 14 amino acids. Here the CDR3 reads CASSQDLEYNEQFF. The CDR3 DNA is TGTGCCAGCAGCCAAGATCTAGAGTACAATGAGCAGTTCTTC.

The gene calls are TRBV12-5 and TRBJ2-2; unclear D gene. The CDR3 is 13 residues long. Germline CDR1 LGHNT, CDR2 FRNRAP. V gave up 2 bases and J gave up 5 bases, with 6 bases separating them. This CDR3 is CASGLMGTGELFF. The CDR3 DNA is TGTGCTAGTGGTTTGATGGGGACCGGGGAGCTGTTTTTT.

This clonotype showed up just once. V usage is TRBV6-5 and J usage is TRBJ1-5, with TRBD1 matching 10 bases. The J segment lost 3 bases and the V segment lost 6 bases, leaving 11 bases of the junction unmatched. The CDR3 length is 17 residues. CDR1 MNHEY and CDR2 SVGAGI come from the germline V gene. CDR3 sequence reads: CASRNARDRGDNQPQHF. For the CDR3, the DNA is TGTGCCAGCAGAAACGCCCGGGACAGGGGAGACAATCAGCCCCAGCATTTT.

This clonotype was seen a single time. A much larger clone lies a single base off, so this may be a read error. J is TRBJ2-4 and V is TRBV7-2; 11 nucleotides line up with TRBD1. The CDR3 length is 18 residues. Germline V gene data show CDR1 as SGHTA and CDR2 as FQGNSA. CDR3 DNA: TGTGCCGGCAGCTTAGGGACAGGGGGTTTAATGGCCAAAAACATTCAGTACTTC. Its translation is CAGSLGTGGLMAKNIQYF.

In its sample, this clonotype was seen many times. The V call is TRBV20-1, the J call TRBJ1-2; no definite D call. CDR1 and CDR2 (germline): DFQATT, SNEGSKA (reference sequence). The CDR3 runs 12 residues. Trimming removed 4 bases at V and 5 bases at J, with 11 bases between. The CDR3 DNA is TGCAGTGCTACCTCCGGCCCTTATGGCTACACCTTC. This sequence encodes CSATSGPYGYTF.

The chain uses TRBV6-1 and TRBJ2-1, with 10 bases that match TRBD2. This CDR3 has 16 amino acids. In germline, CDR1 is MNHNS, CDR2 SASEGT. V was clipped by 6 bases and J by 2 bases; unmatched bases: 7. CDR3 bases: TGTGCCAGCAGGGACCGGACTAGCGGTACCTACAATGAGCAGTTCTTC. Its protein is CASRDRTSGTYNEQFF.

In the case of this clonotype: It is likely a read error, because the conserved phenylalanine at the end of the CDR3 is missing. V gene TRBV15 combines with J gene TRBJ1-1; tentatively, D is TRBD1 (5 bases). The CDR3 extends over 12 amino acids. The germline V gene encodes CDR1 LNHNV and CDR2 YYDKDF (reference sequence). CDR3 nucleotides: TGTACCACCAGCAGGGCCGACAGTGAAGCTTTCTCT. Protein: CTTSRADSEAFS.

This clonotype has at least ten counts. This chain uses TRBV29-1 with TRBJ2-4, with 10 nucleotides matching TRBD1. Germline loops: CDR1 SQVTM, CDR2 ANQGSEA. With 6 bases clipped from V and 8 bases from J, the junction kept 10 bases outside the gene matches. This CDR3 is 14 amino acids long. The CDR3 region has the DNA TGCAGCGTACGGGACAGGGGCATAGAAGACATTCAGTACTTC. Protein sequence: CSVRDRGIEDIQYF.

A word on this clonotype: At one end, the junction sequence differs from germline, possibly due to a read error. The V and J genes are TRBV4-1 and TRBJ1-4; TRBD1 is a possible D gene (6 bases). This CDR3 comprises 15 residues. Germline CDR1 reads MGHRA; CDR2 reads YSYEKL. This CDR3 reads CAGSPGTTTNEKLFF. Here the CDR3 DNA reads TGCGCCGGCAGCCCCGGGACAACAACTAATGAAAAACTGTTTTTT.

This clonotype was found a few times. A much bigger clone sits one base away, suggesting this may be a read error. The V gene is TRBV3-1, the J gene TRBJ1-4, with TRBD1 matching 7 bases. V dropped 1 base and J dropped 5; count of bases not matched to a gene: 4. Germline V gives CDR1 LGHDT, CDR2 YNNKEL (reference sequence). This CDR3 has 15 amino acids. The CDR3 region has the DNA TGTGCCAGCAGCCAAGGGGACAGTAGCAATGAAAAACTGTTTTTT. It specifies CASSQGDSSNEKLFF.

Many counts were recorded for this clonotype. CDR3 nucleotides: TGTGCCAGCTCACCCCAGGGGTTCGGCCACGAGCAGTACTTC. It translates to CASSPQGFGHEQYF. V is TRBV18 and J is TRBJ2-7; TRBD1 is a possible D gene (6 bases). The CDR3 runs 14 residues. The germline CDR1 and CDR2 sequences are KGHSH and LQKENI. V lost 3 bases to trimming and J lost 5 bases, with 14 bases between them.

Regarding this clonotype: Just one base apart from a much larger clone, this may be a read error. The CDR3 spells CAGSFFETQYF. CDR3 in DNA: TGTGCCGGCAGTTTCTTCGAGACCCAGTACTTC. The chain uses TRBV2 and TRBJ2-5; no definite D call. This CDR3 has 11 amino acids. Germline CDR1 SNHLY, CDR2 FYNNEI.

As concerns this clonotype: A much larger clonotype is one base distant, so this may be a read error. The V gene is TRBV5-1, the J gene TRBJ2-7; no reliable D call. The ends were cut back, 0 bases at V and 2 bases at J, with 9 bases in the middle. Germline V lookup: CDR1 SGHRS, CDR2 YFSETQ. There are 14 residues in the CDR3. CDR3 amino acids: CASSLDVSPYEQYF. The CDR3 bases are TGCGCCAGCAGCTTGGATGTCAGCCCCTACGAGCAGTACTTC.

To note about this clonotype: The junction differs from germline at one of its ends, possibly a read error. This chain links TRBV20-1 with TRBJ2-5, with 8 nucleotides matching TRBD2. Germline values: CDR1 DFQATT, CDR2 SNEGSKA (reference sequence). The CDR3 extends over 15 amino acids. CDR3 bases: TGCAGTGCTAATGAGCGGGAGTCCGCGCAAGCGACCCAGTACTTC. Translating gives CSANERESAQATQYF.

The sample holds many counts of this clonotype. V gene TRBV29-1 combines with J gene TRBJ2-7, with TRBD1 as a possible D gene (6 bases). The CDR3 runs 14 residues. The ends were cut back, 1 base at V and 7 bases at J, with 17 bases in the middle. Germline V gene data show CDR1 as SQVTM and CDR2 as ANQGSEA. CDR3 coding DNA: TGCAGCGTTGAAGCAACAGGGCAGTACGAGGAGCAGTACTTC. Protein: CSVEATGQYEEQYF.